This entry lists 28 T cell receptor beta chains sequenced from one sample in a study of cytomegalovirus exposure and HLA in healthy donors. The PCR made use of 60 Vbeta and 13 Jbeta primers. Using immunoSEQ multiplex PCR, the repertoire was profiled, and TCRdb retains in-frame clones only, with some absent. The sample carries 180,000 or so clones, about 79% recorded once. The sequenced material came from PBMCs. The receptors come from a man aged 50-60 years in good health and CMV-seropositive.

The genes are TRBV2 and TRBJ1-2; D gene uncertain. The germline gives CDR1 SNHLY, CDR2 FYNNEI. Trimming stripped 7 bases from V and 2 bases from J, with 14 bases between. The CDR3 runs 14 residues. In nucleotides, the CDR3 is TGTGCCAGCACTTTCTCCGGGGTCAACTATGGCTACACCTTC. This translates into CASTFSGVNYGYTF. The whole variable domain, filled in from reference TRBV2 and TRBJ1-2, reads EPEVTQTPSHQVTQMGQEVILRCVPISNHLYFYWYRQILGQKVEFLVSFYNNEISEKSEIFDDQFSVERPDGSNFTLKIRSTKLEDSAMYFCASTFSGVNYGYTFGSGTRLTVV.

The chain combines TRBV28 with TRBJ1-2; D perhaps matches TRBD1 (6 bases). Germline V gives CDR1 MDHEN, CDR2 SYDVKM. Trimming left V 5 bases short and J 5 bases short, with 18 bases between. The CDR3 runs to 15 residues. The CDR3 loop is CASSPPRTAGYGYTF. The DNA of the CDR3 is TGTGCCAGCAGTCCACCTCGGACAGCCGGGTATGGCTACACCTTC.

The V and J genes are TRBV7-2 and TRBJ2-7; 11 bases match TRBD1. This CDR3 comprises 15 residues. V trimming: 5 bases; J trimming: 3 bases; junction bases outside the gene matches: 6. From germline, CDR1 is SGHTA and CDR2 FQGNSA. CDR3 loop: CASSHRDRGGYEQYF. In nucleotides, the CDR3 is TGTGCCAGCAGCCACAGGGACAGGGGGGGCTACGAGCAGTACTTC. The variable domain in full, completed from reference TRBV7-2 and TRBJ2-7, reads GAGVSQSPSNKVTEKGKDVELRCDPISGHTALYWYRQSLGQGLEFLIYFQGNSAPDKSGLPSDRFSAERTGGSVSTLTIQRTQQEDSAVYLCASSHRDRGGYEQYFGPGTRLTVT.

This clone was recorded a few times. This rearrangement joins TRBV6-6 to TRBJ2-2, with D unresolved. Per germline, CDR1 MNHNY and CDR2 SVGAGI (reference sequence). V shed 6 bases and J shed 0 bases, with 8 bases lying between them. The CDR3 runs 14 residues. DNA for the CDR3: TGTGCCAGCAGAAAGAACACGAACACCGGGGAGCTGTTTTTT. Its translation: CASRKNTNTGELFF.

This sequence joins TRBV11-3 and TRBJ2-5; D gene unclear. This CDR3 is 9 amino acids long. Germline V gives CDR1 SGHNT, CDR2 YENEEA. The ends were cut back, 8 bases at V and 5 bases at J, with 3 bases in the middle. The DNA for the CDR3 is TGTGCCAGCCTCGAGACCCAGTACTTC. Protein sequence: CASLETQYF.

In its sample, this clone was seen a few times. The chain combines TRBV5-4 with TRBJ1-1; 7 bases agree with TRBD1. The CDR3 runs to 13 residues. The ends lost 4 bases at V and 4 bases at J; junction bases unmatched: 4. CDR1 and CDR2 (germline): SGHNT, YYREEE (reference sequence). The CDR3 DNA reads TGTGCCAGCAGCCGACAGGGCGGCACTGAAGCTTTCTTT. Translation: CASSRQGGTEAFF.

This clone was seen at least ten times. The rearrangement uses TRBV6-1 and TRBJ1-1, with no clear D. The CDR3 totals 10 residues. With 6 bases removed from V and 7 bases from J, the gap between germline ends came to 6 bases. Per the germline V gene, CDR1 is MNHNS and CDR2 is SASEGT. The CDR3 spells CASSRVEAFF. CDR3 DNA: TGTGCCAGCAGCCGAGTTGAAGCTTTCTTT.

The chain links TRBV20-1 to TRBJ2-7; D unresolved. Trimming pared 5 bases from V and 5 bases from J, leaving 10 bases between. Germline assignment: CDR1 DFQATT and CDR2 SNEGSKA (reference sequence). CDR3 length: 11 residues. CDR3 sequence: CSADIFDEQYF. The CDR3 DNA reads TGCAGTGCTGACATCTTCGACGAGCAGTACTTC.

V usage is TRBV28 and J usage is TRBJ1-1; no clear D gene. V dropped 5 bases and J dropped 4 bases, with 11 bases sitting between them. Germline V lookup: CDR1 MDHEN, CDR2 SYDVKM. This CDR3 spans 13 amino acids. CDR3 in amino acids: CASSPPAGTEAFF. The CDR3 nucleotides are TGTGCCAGCAGTCCCCCAGCAGGCACTGAAGCTTTCTTT.

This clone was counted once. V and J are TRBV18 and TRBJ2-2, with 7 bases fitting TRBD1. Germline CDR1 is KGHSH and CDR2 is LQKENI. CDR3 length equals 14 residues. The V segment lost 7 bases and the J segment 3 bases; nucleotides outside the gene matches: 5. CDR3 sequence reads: CASFRDRDTGELFF. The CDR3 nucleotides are TGTGCCAGCTTCCGGGACAGAGACACCGGGGAGCTGTTTTTT.

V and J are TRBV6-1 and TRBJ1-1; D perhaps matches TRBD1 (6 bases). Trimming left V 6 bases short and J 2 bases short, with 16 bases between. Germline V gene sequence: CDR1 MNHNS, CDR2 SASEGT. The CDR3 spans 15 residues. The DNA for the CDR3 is TGTGCCAGCAGGATGGACAGAAGGCATAACACTGAAGCTTTCTTT. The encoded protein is CASRMDRRHNTEAFF.

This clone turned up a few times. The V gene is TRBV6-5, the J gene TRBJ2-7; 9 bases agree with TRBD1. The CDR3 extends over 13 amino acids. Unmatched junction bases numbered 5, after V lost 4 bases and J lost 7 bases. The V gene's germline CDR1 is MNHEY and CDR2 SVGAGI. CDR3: CASSSGTGREQYV. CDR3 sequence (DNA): TGTGCCAGCAGTTCCGGGACAGGGAGGGAGCAGTACGTC.

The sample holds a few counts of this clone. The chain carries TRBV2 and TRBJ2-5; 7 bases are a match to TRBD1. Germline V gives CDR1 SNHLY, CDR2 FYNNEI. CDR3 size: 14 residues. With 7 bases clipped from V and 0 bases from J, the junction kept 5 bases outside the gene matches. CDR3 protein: CASTLTGNQETQYF. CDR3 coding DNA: TGTGCCAGCACCCTGACAGGGAACCAAGAGACCCAGTACTTC.

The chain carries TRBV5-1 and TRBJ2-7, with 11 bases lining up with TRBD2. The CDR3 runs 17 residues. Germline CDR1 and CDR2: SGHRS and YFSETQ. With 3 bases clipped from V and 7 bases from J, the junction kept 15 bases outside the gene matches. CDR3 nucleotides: TGCGCCAGCAGCTCGGATAGCGGGGGGGCTACCCGTCGGGAGCAGTACTTC. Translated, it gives CASSSDSGGATRREQYF. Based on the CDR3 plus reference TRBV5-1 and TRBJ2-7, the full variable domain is KAGVTQTPRYLIKTRGQQVTLSCSPISGHRSVSWYQQTPGQGLQFLFEYFSETQRNKGNFPGRFSGRQFSNSRSEMNVSTLELGDSALYLCASSSDSGGATRREQYFGPGTRLTVT.

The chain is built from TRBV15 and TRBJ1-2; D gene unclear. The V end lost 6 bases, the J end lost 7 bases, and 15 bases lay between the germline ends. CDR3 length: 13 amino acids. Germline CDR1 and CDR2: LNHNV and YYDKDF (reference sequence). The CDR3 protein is CATRNRGVGGYTF. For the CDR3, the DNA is TGTGCCACCAGGAATCGCGGAGTCGGTGGCTACACCTTC.

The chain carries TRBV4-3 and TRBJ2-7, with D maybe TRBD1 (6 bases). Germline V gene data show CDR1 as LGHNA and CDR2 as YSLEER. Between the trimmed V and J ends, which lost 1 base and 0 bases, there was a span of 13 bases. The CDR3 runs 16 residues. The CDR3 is CASSQGTGWSSYEQYF. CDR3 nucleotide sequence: TGCGCCAGCAGCCAAGGTACAGGGTGGAGCTCCTACGAGCAGTACTTC.

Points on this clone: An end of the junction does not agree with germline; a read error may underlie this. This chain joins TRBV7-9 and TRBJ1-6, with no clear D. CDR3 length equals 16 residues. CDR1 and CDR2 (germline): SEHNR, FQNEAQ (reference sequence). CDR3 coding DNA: TGTTCCAGCAGCTTTTGGCCCCTGGGCCCCAATTCACCCCTCCACTTT. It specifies CSSSFWPLGPNSPLHF. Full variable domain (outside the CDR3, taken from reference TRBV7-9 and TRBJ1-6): DTGVSQNPRHKITKRGQNVTFRCDPISEHNRLYWYRQTLGQGPEFLTYFQNEAQLEKSRLLSDRFSAERPKGSFSTLEIQRTEQGDSAMYLCSSSFWPLGPNSPLHFGNGTRLTVT.

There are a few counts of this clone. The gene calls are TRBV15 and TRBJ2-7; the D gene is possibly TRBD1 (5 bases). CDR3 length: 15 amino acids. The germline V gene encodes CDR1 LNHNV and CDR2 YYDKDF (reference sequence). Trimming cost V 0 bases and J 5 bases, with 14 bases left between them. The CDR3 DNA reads TGTGCCACCAGCAGAGACGGATCCAGGGATCACGAGCAGTACTTC. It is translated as CATSRDGSRDHEQYF.

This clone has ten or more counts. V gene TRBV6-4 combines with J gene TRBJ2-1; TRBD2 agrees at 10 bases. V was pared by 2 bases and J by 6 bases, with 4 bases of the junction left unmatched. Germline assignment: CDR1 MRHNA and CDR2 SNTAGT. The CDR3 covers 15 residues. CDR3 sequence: CASSDRTSGGNEQFF. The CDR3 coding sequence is TGTGCCAGCAGTGACAGGACTAGCGGAGGCAATGAGCAGTTCTTC.

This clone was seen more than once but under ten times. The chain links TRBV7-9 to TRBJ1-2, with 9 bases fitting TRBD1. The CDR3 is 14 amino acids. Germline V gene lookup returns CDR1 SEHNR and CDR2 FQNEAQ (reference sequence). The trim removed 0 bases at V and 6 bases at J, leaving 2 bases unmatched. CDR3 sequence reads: CASSLAGTGHGYTF. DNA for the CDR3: TGTGCCAGCAGCTTAGCTGGGACAGGGCATGGCTACACCTTC.

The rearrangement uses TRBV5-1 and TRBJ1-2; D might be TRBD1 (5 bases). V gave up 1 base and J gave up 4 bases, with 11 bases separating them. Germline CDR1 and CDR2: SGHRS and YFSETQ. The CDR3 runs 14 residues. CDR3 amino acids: CASSLTAGGYGYTF. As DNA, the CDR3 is TGCGCCAGCAGCTTGACCGCCGGGGGCTATGGCTACACCTTC.

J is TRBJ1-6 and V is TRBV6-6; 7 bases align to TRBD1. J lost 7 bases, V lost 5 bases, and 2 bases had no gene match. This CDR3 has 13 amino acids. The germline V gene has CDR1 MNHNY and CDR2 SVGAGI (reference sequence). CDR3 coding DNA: TGTGCCAGCAGTGGGACAGACAATTCACCCCTCCACTTT. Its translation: CASSGTDNSPLHF.

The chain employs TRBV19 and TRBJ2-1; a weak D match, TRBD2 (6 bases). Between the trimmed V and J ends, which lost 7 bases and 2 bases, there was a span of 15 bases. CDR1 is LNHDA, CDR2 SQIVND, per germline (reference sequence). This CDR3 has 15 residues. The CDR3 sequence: CASTHRGNTYNEQFF. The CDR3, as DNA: TGTGCCAGTACCCATCGGGGGAACACCTACAATGAGCAGTTCTTC.

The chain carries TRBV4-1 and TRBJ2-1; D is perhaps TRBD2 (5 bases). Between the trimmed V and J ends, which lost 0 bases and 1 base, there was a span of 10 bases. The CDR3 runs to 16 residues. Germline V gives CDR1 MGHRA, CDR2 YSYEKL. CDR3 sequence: CASSQDLGVSYNEQFF. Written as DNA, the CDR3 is TGCGCCAGCAGCCAAGATCTCGGGGTTTCCTACAATGAGCAGTTCTTC.

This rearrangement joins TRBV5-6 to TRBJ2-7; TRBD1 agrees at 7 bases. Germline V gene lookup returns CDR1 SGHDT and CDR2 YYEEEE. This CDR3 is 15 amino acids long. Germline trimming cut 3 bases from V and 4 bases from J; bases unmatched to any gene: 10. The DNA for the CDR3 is TGTGCCAGCAGCTCTCCCGGGACAGAGAAATACGAGCAGTACGTC. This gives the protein CASSSPGTEKYEQYV.

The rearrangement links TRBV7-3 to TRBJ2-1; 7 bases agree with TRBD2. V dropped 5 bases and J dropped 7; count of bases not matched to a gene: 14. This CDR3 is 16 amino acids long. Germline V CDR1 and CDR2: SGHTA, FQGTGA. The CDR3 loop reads CASSALASYLMNEQFF. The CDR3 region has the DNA TGTGCCAGCAGCGCACTAGCGTCGTATCTTATGAATGAGCAGTTCTTC.

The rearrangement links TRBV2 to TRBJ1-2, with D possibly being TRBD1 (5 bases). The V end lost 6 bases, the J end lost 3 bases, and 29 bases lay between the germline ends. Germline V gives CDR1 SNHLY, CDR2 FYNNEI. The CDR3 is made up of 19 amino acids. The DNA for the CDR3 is TGTGCCAGCAGCTTTAACGGAGGGGCGGGCTCGTCTTGGGACTATGGCTACACCTTC. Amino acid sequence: CASSFNGGAGSSWDYGYTF.

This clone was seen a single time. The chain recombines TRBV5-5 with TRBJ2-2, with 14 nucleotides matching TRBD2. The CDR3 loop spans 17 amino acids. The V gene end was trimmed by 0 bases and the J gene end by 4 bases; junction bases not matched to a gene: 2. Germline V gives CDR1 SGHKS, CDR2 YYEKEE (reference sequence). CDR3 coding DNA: TGTGCCAGCAGCTTGGCCGGGACTAGCGGGGGCACCGGGGAGCTGTTTTTT. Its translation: CASSLAGTSGGTGELFF.